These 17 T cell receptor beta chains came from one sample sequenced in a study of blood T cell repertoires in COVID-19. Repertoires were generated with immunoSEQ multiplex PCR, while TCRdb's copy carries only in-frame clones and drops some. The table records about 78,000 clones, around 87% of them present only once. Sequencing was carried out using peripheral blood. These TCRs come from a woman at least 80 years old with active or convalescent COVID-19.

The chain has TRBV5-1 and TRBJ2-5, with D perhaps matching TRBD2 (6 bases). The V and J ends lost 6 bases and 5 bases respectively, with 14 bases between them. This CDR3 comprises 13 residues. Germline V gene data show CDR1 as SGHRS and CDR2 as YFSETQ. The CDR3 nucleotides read TGCGCCAGCACCCCCATGCTAGCGGAGACCCAGTACTTC. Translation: CASTPMLAETQYF.

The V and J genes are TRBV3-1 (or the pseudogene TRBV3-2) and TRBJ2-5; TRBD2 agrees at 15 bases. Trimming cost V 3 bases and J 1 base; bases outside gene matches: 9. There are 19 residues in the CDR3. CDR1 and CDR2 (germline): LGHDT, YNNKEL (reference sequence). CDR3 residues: CASSHLNGTSGRTQETQYF. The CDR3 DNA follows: TGTGCCAGCAGCCACCTCAACGGGACTAGCGGGAGGACCCAAGAGACCCAGTACTTC.

The CDR3 spells CSTTGLAGADTQYF. The DNA of the CDR3 is TGCAGCACAACGGGACTAGCGGGAGCAGATACGCAGTATTTT. This chain uses TRBV29-1 with TRBJ2-3, with TRBD2 matching 14 bases. J gave up 4 bases and V 8 bases, and 5 bases lay outside the gene matches. Germline V gives CDR1 SQVTM, CDR2 ANQGSEA. CDR3 length: 14 residues.

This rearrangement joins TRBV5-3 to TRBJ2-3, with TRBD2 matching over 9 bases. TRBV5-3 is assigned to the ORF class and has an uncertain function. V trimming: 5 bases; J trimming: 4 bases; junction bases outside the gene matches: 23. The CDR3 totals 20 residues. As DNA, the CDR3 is TGTGCCAGAAGTTACTGCCGTTCGGGGACTAGCTCGCGAGGGGCAGATACGCAGTATTTT. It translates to CARSYCRSGTSSRGADTQYF.

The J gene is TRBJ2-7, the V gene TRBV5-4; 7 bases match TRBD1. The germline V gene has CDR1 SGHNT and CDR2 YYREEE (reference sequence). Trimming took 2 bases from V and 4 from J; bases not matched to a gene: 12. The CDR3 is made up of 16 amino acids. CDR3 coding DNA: TGTGCCAGCAGCTTCAGGACAGGAGGCAATATGTACGAGCAGTACTTC. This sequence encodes CASSFRTGGNMYEQYF.

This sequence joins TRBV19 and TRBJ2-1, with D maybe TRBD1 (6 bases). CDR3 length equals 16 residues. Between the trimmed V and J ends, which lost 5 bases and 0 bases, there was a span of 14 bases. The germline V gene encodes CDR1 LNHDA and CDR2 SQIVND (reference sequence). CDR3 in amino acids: CASSPRDKSSYNEQFF. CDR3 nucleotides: TGTGCCAGTAGTCCCCGGGACAAGAGCTCCTACAATGAGCAGTTCTTC.

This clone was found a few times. CDR3 in DNA: TGTGCCAGCAGCAATCCCAGGGGACCCATATATTTT. Translating gives CASSNPRGPIYF. V usage is TRBV28 and J usage is TRBJ1-3, with D possibly matching TRBD1 (6 bases). The CDR3 runs 12 residues. Between the trimmed V and J ends, which lost 6 bases and 11 bases, there was a span of 14 bases. Per the germline V gene, CDR1 is MDHEN and CDR2 is SYDVKM.

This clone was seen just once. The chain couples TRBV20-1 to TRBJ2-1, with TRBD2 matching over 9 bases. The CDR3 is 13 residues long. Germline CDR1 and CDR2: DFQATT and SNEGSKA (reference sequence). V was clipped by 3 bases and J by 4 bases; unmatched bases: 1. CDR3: CSASAGGYNEQFF. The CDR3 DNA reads TGCAGTGCTAGTGCGGGAGGGTACAATGAGCAGTTCTTC.

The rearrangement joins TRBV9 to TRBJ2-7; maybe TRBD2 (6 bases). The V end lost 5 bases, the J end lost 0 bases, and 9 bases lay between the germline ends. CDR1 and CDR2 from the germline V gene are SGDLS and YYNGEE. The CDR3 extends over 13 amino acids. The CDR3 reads CASSGGSSYEQYF. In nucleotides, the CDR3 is TGTGCCAGCAGTGGGGGGAGCTCCTACGAGCAGTACTTC.

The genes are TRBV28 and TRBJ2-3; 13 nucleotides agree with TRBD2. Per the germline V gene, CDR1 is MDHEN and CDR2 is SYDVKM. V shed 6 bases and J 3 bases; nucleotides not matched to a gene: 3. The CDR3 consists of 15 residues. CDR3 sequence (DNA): TGTGCCAGCAGCGAACTAGCGGGAGGGACAGATACGCAGTATTTT. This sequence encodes CASSELAGGTDTQYF.

In DNA, the CDR3 is TGTGCCAGCAGCCCCACTACTAGCGGGGGGGAGACCCAGTACTTC. It encodes CASSPTTSGGETQYF. V is TRBV7-2 and J is TRBJ2-5; 12 nucleotides align to TRBD2. The CDR3 totals 15 residues. Germline assignment: CDR1 SGHTA and CDR2 FQGNSA. V was clipped by 5 bases and J by 5 bases; unmatched bases: 6.

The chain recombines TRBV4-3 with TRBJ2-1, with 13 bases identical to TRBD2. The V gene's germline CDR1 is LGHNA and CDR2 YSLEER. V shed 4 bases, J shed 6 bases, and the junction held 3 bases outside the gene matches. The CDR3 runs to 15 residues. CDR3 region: CASSPLAGGRNEQFF. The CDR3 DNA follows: TGCGCCAGCAGCCCACTAGCGGGAGGGCGCAATGAGCAGTTCTTC.

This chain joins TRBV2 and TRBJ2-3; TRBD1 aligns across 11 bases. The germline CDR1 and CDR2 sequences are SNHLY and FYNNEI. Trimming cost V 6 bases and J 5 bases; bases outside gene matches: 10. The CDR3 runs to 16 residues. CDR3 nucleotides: TGTGCCAGCAGGAAAGGACAGGGGGCCGTGATAGATACGCAGTATTTT. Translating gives CASRKGQGAVIDTQYF.

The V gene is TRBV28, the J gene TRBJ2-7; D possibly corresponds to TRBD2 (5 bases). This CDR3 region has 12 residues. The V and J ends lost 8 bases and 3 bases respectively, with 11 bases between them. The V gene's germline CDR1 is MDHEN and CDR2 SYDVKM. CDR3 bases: TGTGCCAGCGGAGAGGGCGGCTACGAGCAGTACTTC. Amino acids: CASGEGGYEQYF.

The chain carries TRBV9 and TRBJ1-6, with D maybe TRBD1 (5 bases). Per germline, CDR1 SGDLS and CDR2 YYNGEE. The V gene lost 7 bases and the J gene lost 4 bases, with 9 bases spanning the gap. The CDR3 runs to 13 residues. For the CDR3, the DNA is TGTGCCAGCCAAAGGGGATATAATTCACCCCTCCACTTT. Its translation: CASQRGYNSPLHF.

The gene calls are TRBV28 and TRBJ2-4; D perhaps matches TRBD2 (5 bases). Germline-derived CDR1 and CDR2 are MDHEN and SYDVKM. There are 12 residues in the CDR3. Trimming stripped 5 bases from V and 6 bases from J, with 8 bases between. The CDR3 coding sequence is TGTGCCAGCAGTCTGCGGGCAAACATTCAGTACTTC. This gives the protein CASSLRANIQYF.

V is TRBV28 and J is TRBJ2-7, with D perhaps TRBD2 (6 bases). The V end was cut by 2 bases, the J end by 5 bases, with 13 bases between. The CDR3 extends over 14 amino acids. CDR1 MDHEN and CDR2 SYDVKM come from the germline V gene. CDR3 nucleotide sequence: TGTGCCAGCAGTTTAAGGAGGGAGTTGAACGAGCAGTACTTC. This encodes CASSLRRELNEQYF.